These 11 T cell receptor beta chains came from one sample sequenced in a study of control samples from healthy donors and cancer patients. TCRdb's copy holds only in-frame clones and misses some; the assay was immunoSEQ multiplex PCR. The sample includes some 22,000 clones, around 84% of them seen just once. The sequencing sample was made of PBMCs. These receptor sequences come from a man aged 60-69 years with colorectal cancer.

The chain's CDR3 is CASSEQGGGTEAFF. In DNA, the CDR3 is TGTGCCAGCAGTGAACAGGGAGGAGGCACTGAAGCTTTCTTT. The chain carries TRBV2 and TRBJ1-1, with D possibly matching TRBD1 (5 bases). The CDR3 spans 14 residues. The V end lost 2 bases, the J end lost 4 bases, and 11 bases lay between the germline ends. Looked up from germline, CDR1 is SNHLY and CDR2 is FYNNEI.

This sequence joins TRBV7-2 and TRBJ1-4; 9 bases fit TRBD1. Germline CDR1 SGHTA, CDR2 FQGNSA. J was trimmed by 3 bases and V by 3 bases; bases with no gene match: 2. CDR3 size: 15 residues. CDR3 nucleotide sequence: TGTGCCAGCAGCTTGGGGACAGGGTCTAATGAAAAACTGTTTTTT. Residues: CASSLGTGSNEKLFF.

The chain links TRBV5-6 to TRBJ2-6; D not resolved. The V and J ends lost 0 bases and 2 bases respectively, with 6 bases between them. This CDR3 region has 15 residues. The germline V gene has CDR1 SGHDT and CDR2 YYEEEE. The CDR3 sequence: CASSLGVAGANVLTF. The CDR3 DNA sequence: TGTGCCAGCAGCTTGGGGGTGGCTGGGGCCAACGTCCTGACTTTC.

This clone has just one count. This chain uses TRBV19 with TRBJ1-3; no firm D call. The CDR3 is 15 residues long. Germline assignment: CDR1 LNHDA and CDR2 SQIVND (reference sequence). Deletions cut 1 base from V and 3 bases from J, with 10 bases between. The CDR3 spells CASSIVRGNGNTIYF. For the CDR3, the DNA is TGTGCCAGTAGTATAGTACGGGGAAATGGAAACACCATATATTTT.

The CDR3 spells CASMDPGRGPSNQPQHF. CDR3 DNA sequence: TGTGCCAGCATGGACCCAGGCCGGGGACCTAGCAATCAGCCCCAGCATTTT. The chain recombines TRBV5-6 with TRBJ1-5, with D possibly matching TRBD1 (5 bases). Germline V CDR1 and CDR2: SGHDT, YYEEEE. The ends were cut back, 6 bases at V and 0 bases at J, with 19 bases in the middle. The CDR3 sequence is 17 residues long. Combining the CDR3 with reference TRBV5-6 and TRBJ1-5 gives the whole variable domain DAGVTQSPTHLIKTRGQQVTLRCSPKSGHDTVSWYQQALGQGPQFIFQYYEEEERQRGNFPDRFSGHQFPNYSSELNVNALLLGDSALYLCASMDPGRGPSNQPQHFGDGTRLSIL.

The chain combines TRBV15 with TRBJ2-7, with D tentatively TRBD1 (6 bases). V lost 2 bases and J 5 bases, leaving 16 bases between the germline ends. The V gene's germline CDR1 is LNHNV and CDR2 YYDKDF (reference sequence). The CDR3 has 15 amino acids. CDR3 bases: TGTGCCACCAGCAGAAACGCCGGGACAAACAACGAGCAGTACTTC. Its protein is CATSRNAGTNNEQYF. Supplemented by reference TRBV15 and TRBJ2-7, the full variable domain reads DAMVIQNPRYQVTQFGKPVTLSCSQTLNHNVMYWYQQKSSQAPKLLFHYYDKDFNNEADTPDNFQSRRPNTSFCFLDIRSPGLGDTAMYLCATSRNAGTNNEQYFGPGTRLTVT.

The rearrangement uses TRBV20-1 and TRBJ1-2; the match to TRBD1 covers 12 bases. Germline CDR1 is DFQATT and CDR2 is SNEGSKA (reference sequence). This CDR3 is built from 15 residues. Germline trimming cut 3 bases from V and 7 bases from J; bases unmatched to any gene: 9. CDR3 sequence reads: CSASLLGQGAGGYTF. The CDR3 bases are TGCAGTGCTAGTCTCTTGGGACAGGGGGCTGGTGGCTACACCTTC.

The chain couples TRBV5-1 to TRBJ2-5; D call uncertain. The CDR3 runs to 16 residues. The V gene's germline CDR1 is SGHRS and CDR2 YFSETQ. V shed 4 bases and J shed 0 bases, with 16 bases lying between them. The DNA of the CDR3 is TGCGCCAGCAGCAACCGGGCCGGCCAAAACCAAGAGACCCAGTACTTC. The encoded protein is CASSNRAGQNQETQYF. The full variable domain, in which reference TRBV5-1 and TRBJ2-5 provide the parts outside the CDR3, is KAGVTQTPRYLIKTRGQQVTLSCSPISGHRSVSWYQQTPGQGLQFLFEYFSETQRNKGNFPGRFSGRQFSNSRSEMNVSTLELGDSALYLCASSNRAGQNQETQYFGPGTRLLVL.

DNA of the CDR3: TGCGCCAGCAGCCCCGGGACAGGGAACACCGGGGAGCTGTTTTTT. Translating gives CASSPGTGNTGELFF. The rearrangement links TRBV5-1 to TRBJ2-2; TRBD1 matches 8 bases. This CDR3 is 15 amino acids long. The V gene end was trimmed by 4 bases and the J gene end by 1 base; junction bases not matched to a gene: 3. The germline V gene has CDR1 SGHRS and CDR2 YFSETQ.

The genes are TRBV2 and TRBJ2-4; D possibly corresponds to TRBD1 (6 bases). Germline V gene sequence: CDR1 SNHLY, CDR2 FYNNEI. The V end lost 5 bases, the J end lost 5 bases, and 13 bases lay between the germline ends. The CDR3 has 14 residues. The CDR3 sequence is CASSQQGSENIQYF. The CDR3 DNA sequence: TGTGCCAGCAGTCAACAGGGTTCGGAAAACATTCAGTACTTC.

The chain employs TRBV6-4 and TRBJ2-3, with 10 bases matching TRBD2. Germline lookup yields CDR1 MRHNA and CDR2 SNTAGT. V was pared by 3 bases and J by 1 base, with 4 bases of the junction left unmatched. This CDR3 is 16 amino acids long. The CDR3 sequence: CASSDGAGGGTDTQYF. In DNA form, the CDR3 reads TGTGCCAGCAGTGATGGAGCGGGGGGGGGCACAGATACGCAGTATTTT.